What follows are 18 T cell receptor beta chains derived from one specimen sequenced in a study of T cells after posttransplantation cyclophosphamide. Here immunoSEQ multiplex PCR was the method, and the copy in TCRdb shows in-frame clones only, minus some. Singletons are absent from the sample, which has 30,000 to 50,000 clones. Sequencing used PBMCs. The receptors come from a woman aged 45 to 65 in good health and a related stem cell transplant donor.

In its sample, this clone was seen many times. The chain carries TRBV5-4 and TRBJ1-2, with D possibly matching TRBD1 (6 bases). V lost 4 bases, J lost 0 bases, and 16 bases lay in between. Germline V gene lookup returns CDR1 SGHNT and CDR2 YYREEE (reference sequence). This CDR3 contains 16 residues. CDR3 DNA: TGTGCCAGCAGCGGAGGGGGGGCTTTAGCTAACTATGGCTACACCTTC. Translation gives CASSGGGALANYGYTF.

Ten or more counts support this clone. The chain links TRBV14 to TRBJ2-5; D is unresolved. The V gene lost 1 base and the J gene lost 5 bases, with 11 bases spanning the gap. From germline, CDR1 is SGHDN and CDR2 FVKESK. The CDR3 has 14 residues. CDR3 sequence (DNA): TGTGCCAGCAGCCAAGGAGTGCGTAGCGAGACCCAGTACTTC. Translation gives CASSQGVRSETQYF. Supplemented by reference TRBV14 and TRBJ2-5, the full variable domain reads EAGVTQFPSHSVIEKGQTVTLRCDPISGHDNLYWYRRVMGKEIKFLLHFVKESKQDESGMPNNRFLAERTGGTYSTLKVQPAELEDSGVYFCASSQGVRSETQYFGPGTRLLVL.

This clone was observed many times. This chain links TRBV7-2 with TRBJ1-1; D gene unclear. From germline, CDR1 is SGHTA and CDR2 FQGNSA. The ends were cut back, 0 bases at V and 2 bases at J, with 4 bases in the middle. There are 13 residues in the CDR3. The CDR3 DNA sequence: TGTGCCAGCAGCTTAGCCCCAAACACTGAAGCTTTCTTT. Translating it yields CASSLAPNTEAFF.

In its sample, this clone was seen many times. CDR3 region: CASSPQPDRVNTGELFF. Here the CDR3 DNA reads TGTGCCAGCAGCCCTCAGCCGGACAGGGTGAACACCGGGGAGCTGTTTTTT. The gene calls are TRBV7-3 and TRBJ2-2; TRBD1 matches at 8 bases. The ends lost 5 bases at V and 1 base at J; junction bases unmatched: 9. The germline V gene encodes CDR1 SGHTA and CDR2 FQGTGA. The CDR3 runs 17 residues.

This chain links TRBV25-1 with TRBJ2-5, with D hard to call. The better agreement between TRBJ2-7 and the DNA end casts doubt on the J call. CDR1 is MGHDK, CDR2 SYGVNS, per germline. CDR3 length: 12 amino acids. The CDR3 reads CASSAPPYEQYF. The DNA of the CDR3 is TGTGCCAGCAGTGCCCCCCCCTACGAGCAGTACTTC.

This clone was counted ten times or more. The chain carries TRBV7-9 and TRBJ1-1; D not certain. The CDR3 extends over 14 amino acids. V lost 2 bases and J 0 bases, leaving 7 bases between the germline ends. Germline CDR1 and CDR2: SEHNR and FQNEAQ (reference sequence). The CDR3, as DNA: TGTGCCAGCAGCTTACAGGAGGTGAACACTGAAGCTTTCTTT. Translated: CASSLQEVNTEAFF.

This clone was observed many times. V and J are TRBV19 and TRBJ1-4, with 8 bases that match TRBD1. The CDR3 covers 16 residues. Germline CDR1 reads LNHDA; CDR2 reads SQIVND (reference sequence). V lost 5 bases and J lost 4; bases outside the gene matches: 9. DNA for the CDR3: TGTGCCAGTAGTGCCCGAACGGGACAGGTTAATGAAAAACTGTTTTTT. It specifies CASSARTGQVNEKLFF.

Points on this clone: The junction does not match germline at one end; this may be a read error. This chain joins TRBV13 and TRBJ1-2; D might be TRBD1 (5 bases). Germline values: CDR1 PRHDT, CDR2 FYEKMQ (reference sequence). The CDR3 runs to 15 residues. The CDR3 region is CASSLGRQPHYGHTF. The CDR3 DNA sequence: TGTGCCAGCAGCTTAGGTAGACAGCCACACTATGGCCACACCTTC.

The chain is built from TRBV27 and TRBJ2-3; D gene uncertain. The V and J ends lost 6 bases and 9 bases respectively, with 16 bases between them. CDR1 and CDR2 from the germline V gene are MNHEY and SMNVEV (reference sequence). This CDR3 is 13 amino acids long. DNA for the CDR3: TGTGCCAGCAGACCTACCCAGGTCACGACGCAGTATTTT. Its protein is CASRPTQVTTQYF.

There are many counts of this clone. CDR3 coding DNA: TGTGCCAGCACCCTCAGGGGCACGAACACCGGGGAGCTGTTTTTT. It yields the protein CASTLRGTNTGELFF. This chain connects TRBV6-5 to TRBJ2-2, with a possible D match to TRBD1 (6 bases). The CDR3 loop spans 15 amino acids. The V end lost 7 bases, the J end lost 0 bases, and 12 bases lay between the germline ends. Looked up from germline, CDR1 is MNHEY and CDR2 is SVGAGI.

The CDR3 loop is CASSEGLALQVDTQYF. In DNA form, the CDR3 reads TGTGCCAGCAGTGAAGGTCTAGCCCTTCAGGTGGATACGCAGTATTTT. The rearrangement uses TRBV6-1 and TRBJ2-3; tentatively, D is TRBD2 (5 bases). The CDR3 covers 16 residues. V was shortened by 1 base and J by 6 bases, with 17 bases between the two germline ends. Germline lookup yields CDR1 MNHNS and CDR2 SASEGT.

This clone occurred many times. The chain has TRBV28 and TRBJ1-4; 7 positions match TRBD1. The CDR3 is 14 residues long. V lost 3 bases and J lost 8; bases outside the gene matches: 6. CDR1 and CDR2 from the germline V gene are MDHEN and SYDVKM. CDR3: CASSFQGTEEKLFF. CDR3 sequence (DNA): TGTGCCAGCAGTTTTCAGGGGACAGAAGAAAAACTGTTTTTT.

This clone was recorded at least ten times. The rearrangement links TRBV7-9 to TRBJ2-1; TRBD2 is a possible D gene (6 bases). The CDR3 length is 15 residues. From germline, CDR1 is SEHNR and CDR2 FQNEAQ (reference sequence). V lost 5 bases to trimming and J lost 4 bases, with 15 bases between them. The CDR3 region has the DNA TGTGCCAGCAGCCCGCGGGATTTAACTTACAATGAGCAGTTCTTC. Its translation is CASSPRDLTYNEQFF.

This clone was seen many times. The V call is TRBV4-1, the J call TRBJ1-1, with 10 bases that match TRBD1. Germline lookup yields CDR1 MGHRA and CDR2 YSYEKL. The CDR3 loop spans 15 amino acids. The J segment lost 2 bases and the V segment lost 4 bases, leaving 4 bases of the junction unmatched. CDR3 sequence (DNA): TGCGCCAGCAGCCTCCTGACAGGGGGCAACACTGAAGCTTTCTTT. This gives the protein CASSLLTGGNTEAFF.

This clone has at least ten counts. The chain links TRBV7-3 to TRBJ1-2; D is unresolved. V was cut by 4 bases and J by 2 bases, with 8 bases left in between. There are 13 residues in the CDR3. Looked up from germline, CDR1 is SGHTA and CDR2 is FQGTGA. The CDR3 loop reads CASSSTPNYGYTF. In DNA form, the CDR3 reads TGTGCCAGCAGCTCGACACCCAACTATGGCTACACCTTC.

This clone turned up a few times. This chain uses TRBV30 with TRBJ1-1, with D possibly matching TRBD1 (6 bases). Germline CDR1 and CDR2: GTSNPN and SVGIG (reference sequence). The CDR3 has 12 amino acids. V shed 7 bases and J shed 1 base, with 10 bases lying between them. CDR3 protein: CASNRANTEAFF. CDR3 DNA sequence: TGTGCCTCGAACAGGGCGAACACTGAAGCTTTCTTT. Filled out from reference TRBV30 and TRBJ1-1, the complete variable domain reads SQTIHQWPATLVQPVGSPLSLECTVEGTSNPNLYWYRQAAGRGLQLLFYSVGIGQISSEVPQNLSASRPQDRQFILSSKKLLLSDSGFYLCASNRANTEAFFGQGTRLTVV.

This clone was seen ten or more times. V and J are TRBV27 and TRBJ1-4; TRBD1 agrees at 7 bases. Germline CDR1 and CDR2: MNHEY and SMNVEV (reference sequence). J lost 4 bases, V lost 5 bases, and 19 bases had no gene match. The CDR3 is 19 residues long. The CDR3 reads CASSPPRQGLRLGNEKLFF. The CDR3 region has the DNA TGTGCCAGCAGTCCCCCTCGACAGGGCCTGAGGTTGGGTAATGAAAAACTGTTTTTT. The full variable domain, its missing parts supplied by reference TRBV27 and TRBJ1-4, is EAQVTQNPRYLITVTGKKLTVTCSQNMNHEYMSWYRQDPGLGLRQIYYSMNVEVTDKGDVPEGYKVSRKEKRNFPLILESPSPNQTSLYFCASSPPRQGLRLGNEKLFFGSGTQLSVL.

Many counts were recorded for this clone. This sequence joins TRBV5-1 and TRBJ1-2, with D possibly matching TRBD1 (6 bases). The CDR3 totals 16 residues. CDR1 is SGHRS and CDR2 is YFSETQ in the germline V gene. Deletions cut 4 bases from V and 4 bases from J, with 20 bases between. The CDR3 sequence: CASSLAPSQGAYGYTF. The CDR3 coding sequence is TGCGCCAGCAGCCTCGCCCCTTCACAGGGTGCCTATGGCTACACCTTC.